A single TCR beta chain is shown here with its context. This clone occurred a few times. Its specific antigen is unknown. Base qualities are not provided; no much larger clone lies one nucleotide away. The same CDR3 is also encoded by other DNA sequences in this sample. This sample was included in a study of blood T cell repertoires in COVID-19 (dated by TCRdb to the early 2020s). Study-level background: Collaborator samples came from the United States, Italy and Spain and covered acute and convalescent phases of COVID-19. The prospective study material was composed of cDNA or gDNA derived from T cells, B-cell-depleted T cells, or PBMCs. HLA class I and class II types, where available, came from metadata supplied by the sample provider rather than from assay-based typing. Deeply sampled blood TCRbeta repertoires from subjects exposed to, actively infected with, or recovered from COVID-19 were included in the dataset. Samples came from the ongoing ImmuneRACE study (first 160 participants) plus 1,254 subjects from 6 global collaborators. A freely available public database, intended as a resource for researchers studying the immune response to SARS-CoV-2, is where the repertoires were released. Nearly every sample came with metadata listing a de-identified subject ID, COVID-19 status, age in years and sex.

One collaborating source in Seattle enrolled patients during active infection and followed them longitudinally through the course of disease. Collaborating institutions collected whole blood in K2EDTA tubes following their own protocols. For TCRbeta analysis, collaborators shipped samples as frozen whole blood, isolated PBMCs, or DNA extracted from either of those sample types. TCRbeta CDR3 regions were amplified from genomic DNA using the immunoSEQ Assay, a bias-controlled multiplex PCR. The study's own analysis went as follows. The number of nucleated cells in each sample was estimated from the amplification of reference gene primers within the assay. Sequence reads were collapsed and filtered to measure the absolute abundance of every unique TCRbeta CDR3 rearrangement. Productive Simpson clonality was computed per sample as the square root of Simpson's diversity index over productive rearrangements. Drawn from immuneACCESS, this table holds only the in-frame rearrangements with V and J called that TCRdb kept. Clones are partly lost; checked studies trace under half to an unresolved V gene and leave the rest unexplained. From that table come the V and J calls and clone size; the DNA was used to work out D and trimming. Here the sample has more than 300,000 clones; around 91% occur a single time. In total, the top ten clones hold around 1% of the sample.

Summary of the overall study and its limitations: How much clinical and demographic metadata was included differed by source and by participant, and the metadata was provided uncurated.

The germline V end is reduced by 1 base and the J end by 1 base; junction bases left unmatched: 0. The CDR3 has 13 amino acids, counting the end cysteine and phenylalanine. The only DNA kept is the CDR3, 39 bases in frame from the first base. Looking up the germline V gene (reference sequence) yields CDR1 GTSNPN and CDR2 SVGIG. Sequencing input: peripheral blood. The clonotype was recovered from a woman in her thirties or forties with COVID-19, enrolled during active disease. The V and J genes are TRBV30 and TRBJ1-1, and 7 junction bases match TRBD1. The nucleotide sequence is given as TGTGCCTGGAGTGGACAGGGGAACACTGAAGCTTTCTTT. This codes for CAWSGQGNTEAFF.